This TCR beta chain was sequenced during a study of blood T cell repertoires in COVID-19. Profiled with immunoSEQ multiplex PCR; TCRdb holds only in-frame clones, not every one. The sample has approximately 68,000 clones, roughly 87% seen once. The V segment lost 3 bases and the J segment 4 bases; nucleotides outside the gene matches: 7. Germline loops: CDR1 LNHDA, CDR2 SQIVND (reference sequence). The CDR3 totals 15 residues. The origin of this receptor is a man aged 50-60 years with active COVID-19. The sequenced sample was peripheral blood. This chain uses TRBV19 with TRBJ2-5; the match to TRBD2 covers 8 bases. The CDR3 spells CASSIRTSSSETQYF. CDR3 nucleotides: TGTGCCAGTAGTATCCGGACTAGCAGTTCAGAGACCCAGTACTTC.